The 10 T cell receptor beta chains listed next were all sequenced from one sample in a study of blood T cells in healthy people across ages. The use of a sample-barcoded 5' primer and a J-beta primer mix characterized a second PCR of roughly 6 to 11 cycles. TCRdb re-called the 5' RACE reads with MiXCR, one entry per CDR3 protein. Of 790,000 or so distinct CDR3 sequences listed, about 46% are singletons. The sample consisted of blood. These receptors originate from a man older than 75 in good health.

The rearrangement uses TRBV5-1 and TRBJ2-7, with a tentative D call TRBD2 (5 bases). V was clipped by 4 bases and J by 0 bases, with 17 bases between them. CDR1 SGHRS and CDR2 YFSETQ come from the germline V gene. The CDR3 has 16 amino acids. The CDR3 protein is CASSRFGRADSYEQYF. The DNA of the CDR3 is TGCGCCAGCAGCCGCTTCGGGCGGGCGGACTCCTACGAGCAGTACTTC.

A few counts support this clonotype. The chain recombines TRBV29-1 with TRBJ2-1, with 9 positions matching TRBD1. In germline, CDR1 is SQVTM, CDR2 ANQGSEA. Trimming cost V 3 bases and J 1 base; bases outside gene matches: 7. The CDR3 totals 16 residues. The CDR3 DNA is TGCAGCGTTGAGAGTTGGGACAGGGTATCCTACAATGAGCAGTTCTTC. It encodes CSVESWDRVSYNEQFF.

The gene calls are TRBV10-3 and TRBJ2-7; D gene unclear. The CDR3 is made up of 12 amino acids. V dropped 2 bases and J dropped 4 bases, with 6 bases sitting between them. The germline V gene encodes CDR1 ENHRY and CDR2 SYGVKD. CDR3 bases: TGTGCCATCAGTGAGCTTGCTTACGAGCAGTACTTC. Translating gives CAISELAYEQYF.

The V call is TRBV7-2, the J call TRBJ1-1, with TRBD1 as a possible D gene (5 bases). The CDR3 has 15 residues. The germline CDR1 and CDR2 sequences are SGHTA and FQGNSA. V lost 1 base to trimming and J lost 2 bases, with 11 bases between them. CDR3 sequence reads: CASSLGGTANTEAFF. In nucleotides, the CDR3 is TGTGCCAGCAGCTTAGGAGGGACTGCAAACACTGAAGCTTTCTTT.

Ten or more counts support this clonotype. The chain carries TRBV29-1 and TRBJ2-7; the D gene is possibly TRBD1 (6 bases). Looked up from germline, CDR1 is SQVTM and CDR2 is ANQGSEA. V was pared by 7 bases and J by 3 bases, with 13 bases between. The CDR3 loop spans 12 amino acids. CDR3 amino acids: CSGQTGVYEQYF. The CDR3 DNA reads as TGCAGCGGCCAGACAGGTGTCTACGAGCAGTACTTC.

This chain joins TRBV7-2 and TRBJ2-1; D gene unclear. V gave up 3 bases and J gave up 5 bases, with 11 bases separating them. Germline V lookup: CDR1 SGHTA, CDR2 FQGNSA. The CDR3 runs 14 residues. The CDR3 DNA reads as TGTGCCAGCAGCTTTTATGGGCGACACAATGAGCAGTTCTTC. The encoded protein is CASSFYGRHNEQFF.

The chain uses TRBV20-1 and TRBJ1-2, with D unresolved. The V end was cut by 1 base, the J end by 2 bases, with 8 bases between. CDR3 length: 13 residues. CDR1 is DFQATT and CDR2 is SNEGSKA in the germline V gene (reference sequence). CDR3 bases: TGCAGTGCTAGAGTGGGCATCAACTATGGCTACACCTTC. Residues: CSARVGINYGYTF.

This clonotype was picked up a small number of times. The genes are TRBV7-6 and TRBJ2-7; weak D call: TRBD2 (5 bases). Germline lookup yields CDR1 SGHVS and CDR2 FNYEAQ. Deletions cut 1 base from V and 0 bases from J, with 13 bases between. The CDR3 extends over 16 amino acids. The chain's CDR3 is CASSLEAGEISYEQYF. CDR3 coding DNA: TGTGCCAGCAGCTTAGAGGCGGGCGAGATCTCCTACGAGCAGTACTTC.

This clonotype was seen once. V usage is TRBV6-5 and J usage is TRBJ1-6; TRBD1 matches at 10 bases. Germline CDR1 reads MNHEY; CDR2 reads SVGAGI. CDR3 length equals 14 residues. V gave up 6 bases and J gave up 8 bases; unmatched junction bases: 4. The CDR3: CASRGGQGHSPLHF. CDR3 nucleotide sequence: TGTGCCAGCAGGGGGGGACAGGGGCATTCACCCCTCCACTTT.

Many counts were recorded for this clonotype. The chain uses TRBV29-1 and TRBJ2-3; 8 bases map to TRBD1. Germline-derived CDR1 and CDR2 are SQVTM and ANQGSEA. The CDR3 loop spans 12 amino acids. Germline trimming cut 3 bases from V and 5 bases from J; bases unmatched to any gene: 1. In DNA, the CDR3 is TGCAGCGTTGACACAGGGGGAGATACGCAGTATTTT. Protein sequence: CSVDTGGDTQYF.